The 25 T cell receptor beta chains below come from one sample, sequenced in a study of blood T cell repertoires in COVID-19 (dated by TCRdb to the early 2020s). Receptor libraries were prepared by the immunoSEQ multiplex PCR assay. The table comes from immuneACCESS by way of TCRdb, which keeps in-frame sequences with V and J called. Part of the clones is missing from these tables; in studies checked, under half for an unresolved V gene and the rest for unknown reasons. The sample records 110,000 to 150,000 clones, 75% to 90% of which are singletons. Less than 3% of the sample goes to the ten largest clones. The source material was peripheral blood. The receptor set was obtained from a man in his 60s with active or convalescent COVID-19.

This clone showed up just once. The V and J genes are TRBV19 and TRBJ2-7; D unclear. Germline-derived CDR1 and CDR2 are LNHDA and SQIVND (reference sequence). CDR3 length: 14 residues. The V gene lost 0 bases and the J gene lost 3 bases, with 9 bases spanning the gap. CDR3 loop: CASSIDGVNYEQYF. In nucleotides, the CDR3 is TGTGCCAGTAGTATAGATGGAGTCAACTACGAGCAGTACTTC.

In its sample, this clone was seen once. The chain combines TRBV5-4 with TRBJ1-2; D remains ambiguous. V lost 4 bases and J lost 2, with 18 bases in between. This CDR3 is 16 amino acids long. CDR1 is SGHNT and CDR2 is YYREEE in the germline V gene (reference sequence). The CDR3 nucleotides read TGTGCCAGCAGCCCCGAGGTGGCACCGCTAAACTATGGCTACACCTTC. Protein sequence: CASSPEVAPLNYGYTF.

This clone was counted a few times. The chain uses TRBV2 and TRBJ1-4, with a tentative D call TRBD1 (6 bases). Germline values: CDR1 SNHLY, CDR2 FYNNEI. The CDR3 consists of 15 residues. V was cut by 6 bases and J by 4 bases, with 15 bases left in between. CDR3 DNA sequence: TGTGCCAGCAGGCACGGGGGCGGGGGTAATGAAAAACTGTTTTTT. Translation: CASRHGGGGNEKLFF. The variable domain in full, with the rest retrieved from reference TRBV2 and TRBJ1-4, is EPEVTQTPSHQVTQMGQEVILRCVPISNHLYFYWYRQILGQKVEFLVSFYNNEISEKSEIFDDQFSVERPDGSNFTLKIRSTKLEDSAMYFCASRHGGGGNEKLFFGSGTQLSVL.

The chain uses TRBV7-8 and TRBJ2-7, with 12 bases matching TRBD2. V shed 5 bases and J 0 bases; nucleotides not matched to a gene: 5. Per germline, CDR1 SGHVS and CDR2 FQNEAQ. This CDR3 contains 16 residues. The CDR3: CASSHGTSGPSYEQYF. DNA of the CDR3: TGTGCCAGCAGCCACGGGACTAGCGGGCCCTCCTACGAGCAGTACTTC.

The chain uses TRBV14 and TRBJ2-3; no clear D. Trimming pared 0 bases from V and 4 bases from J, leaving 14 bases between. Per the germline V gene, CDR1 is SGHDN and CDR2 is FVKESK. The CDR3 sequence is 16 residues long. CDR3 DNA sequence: TGTGCCAGCAGCCAAGATTGGTGGAGTCCTCCAGATACGCAGTATTTT. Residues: CASSQDWWSPPDTQYF. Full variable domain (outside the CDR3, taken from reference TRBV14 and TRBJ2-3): EAGVTQFPSHSVIEKGQTVTLRCDPISGHDNLYWYRRVMGKEIKFLLHFVKESKQDESGMPNNRFLAERTGGTYSTLKVQPAELEDSGVYFCASSQDWWSPPDTQYFGPGTRLTVL.

The CDR3 reads CASSPSSSAGEREETQYF. The CDR3 bases are TGTGCCAGCAGCCCCTCCTCCTCAGCGGGTGAACGGGAGGAGACCCAGTACTTC. The chain joins TRBV13 to TRBJ2-5; possible D gene TRBD2, 6 bases. This CDR3 has 18 residues. Trimming removed 5 bases at V and 5 bases at J, with 27 bases between. The germline gives CDR1 PRHDT, CDR2 FYEKMQ (reference sequence).

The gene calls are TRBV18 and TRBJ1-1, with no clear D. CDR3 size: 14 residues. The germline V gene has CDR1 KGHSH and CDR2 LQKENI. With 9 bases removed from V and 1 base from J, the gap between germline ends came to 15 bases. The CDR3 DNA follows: TGTGCCAGTCGCAGCTCACCGGGGAACACTGAAGCTTTCTTT. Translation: CASRSSPGNTEAFF.

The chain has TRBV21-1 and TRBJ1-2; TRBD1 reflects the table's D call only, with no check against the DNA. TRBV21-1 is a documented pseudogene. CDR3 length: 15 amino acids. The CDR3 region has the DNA TGTGCCAGCAGGACCCGGGGGACAGCTAACTATGGCTACACCTTC. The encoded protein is CASRTRGTANYGYTF.

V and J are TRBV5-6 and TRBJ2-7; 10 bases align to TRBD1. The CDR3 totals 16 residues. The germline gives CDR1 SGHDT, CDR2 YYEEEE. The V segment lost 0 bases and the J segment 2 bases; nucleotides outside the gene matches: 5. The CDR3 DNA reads TGTGCCAGCAGCTTGGATATGACAGGGGGCCCCTACGAGCAGTACTTC. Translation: CASSLDMTGGPYEQYF.

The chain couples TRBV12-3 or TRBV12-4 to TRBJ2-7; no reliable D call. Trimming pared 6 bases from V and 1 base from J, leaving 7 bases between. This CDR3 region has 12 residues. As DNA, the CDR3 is TGTGCCAGCAGAGGAGATTCCTACGAGCAGTACTTC. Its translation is CASRGDSYEQYF.

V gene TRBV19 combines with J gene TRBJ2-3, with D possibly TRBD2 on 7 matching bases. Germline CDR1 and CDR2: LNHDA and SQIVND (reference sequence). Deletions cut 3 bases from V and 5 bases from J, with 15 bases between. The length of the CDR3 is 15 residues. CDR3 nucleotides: TGTGCCAGTAGTATCGGGACTATAGGGGGAGATACGCAGTATTTT. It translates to CASSIGTIGGDTQYF.

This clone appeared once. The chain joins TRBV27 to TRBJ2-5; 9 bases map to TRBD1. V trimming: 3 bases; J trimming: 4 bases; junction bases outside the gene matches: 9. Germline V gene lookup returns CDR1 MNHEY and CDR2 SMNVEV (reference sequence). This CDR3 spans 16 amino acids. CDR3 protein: CASSFLPEQGAETQYF. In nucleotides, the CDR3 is TGTGCCAGCAGTTTCCTACCGGAACAGGGGGCAGAGACCCAGTACTTC.

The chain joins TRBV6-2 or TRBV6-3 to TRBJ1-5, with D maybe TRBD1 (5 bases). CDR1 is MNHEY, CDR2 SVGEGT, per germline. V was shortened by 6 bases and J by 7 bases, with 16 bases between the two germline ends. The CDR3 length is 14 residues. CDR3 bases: TGTGCCAGCAGCTCACCGGGGGGGAACCAGCCCCAGCATTTT. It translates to CASSSPGGNQPQHF.

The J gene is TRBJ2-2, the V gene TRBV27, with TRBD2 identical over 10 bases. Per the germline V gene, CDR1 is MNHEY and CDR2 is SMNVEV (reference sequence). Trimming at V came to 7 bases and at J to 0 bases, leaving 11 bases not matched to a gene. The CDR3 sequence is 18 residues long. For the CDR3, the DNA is TGTGCCAGCAATGAGGGGCCGGGACTAGCGTCGAACACCGGGGAGCTGTTTTTT. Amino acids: CASNEGPGLASNTGELFF.

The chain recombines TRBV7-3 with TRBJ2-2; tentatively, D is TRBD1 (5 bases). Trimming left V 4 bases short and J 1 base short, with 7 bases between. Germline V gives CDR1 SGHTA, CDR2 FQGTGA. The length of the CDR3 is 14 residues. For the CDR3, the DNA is TGTGCCAGCAGCTCGCAGGGGAACACCGGGGAGCTGTTTTTT. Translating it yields CASSSQGNTGELFF.

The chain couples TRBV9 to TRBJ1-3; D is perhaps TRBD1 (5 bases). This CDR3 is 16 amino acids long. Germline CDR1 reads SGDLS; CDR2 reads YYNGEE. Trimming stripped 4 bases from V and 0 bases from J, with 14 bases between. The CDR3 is CASSTRGDFSGNTIYF. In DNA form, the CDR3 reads TGTGCCAGCAGCACCCGGGGGGACTTCTCTGGAAACACCATATATTTT. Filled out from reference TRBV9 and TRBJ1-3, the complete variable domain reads DSGVTQTPKHLITATGQRVTLRCSPRSGDLSVYWYQQSLDQGLQFLIQYYNGEERAKGNILERFSAQQFPDLHSELNLSSLELGDSALYFCASSTRGDFSGNTIYFGEGSWLTVV.

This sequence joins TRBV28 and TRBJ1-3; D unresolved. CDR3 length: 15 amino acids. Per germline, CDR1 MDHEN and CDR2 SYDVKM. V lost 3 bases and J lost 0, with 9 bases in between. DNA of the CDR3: TGTGCCAGCAGTTTTGTGAGCCTCTCTGGAAACACCATATATTTT. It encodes CASSFVSLSGNTIYF.

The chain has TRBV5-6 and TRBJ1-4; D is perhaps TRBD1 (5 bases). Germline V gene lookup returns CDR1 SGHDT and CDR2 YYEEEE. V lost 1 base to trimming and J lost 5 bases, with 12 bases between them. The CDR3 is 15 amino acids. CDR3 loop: CASSLTGDGNEKLFF. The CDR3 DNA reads TGTGCCAGCAGCTTGACGGGGGACGGGAATGAAAAACTGTTTTTT.

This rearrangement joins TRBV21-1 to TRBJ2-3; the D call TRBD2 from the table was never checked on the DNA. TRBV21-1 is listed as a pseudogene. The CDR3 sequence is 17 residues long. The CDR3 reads CASSRGSGGAAIDTQYF. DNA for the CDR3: TGTGCCAGCAGCAGAGGTAGCGGGGGGGCCGCTATAGATACGCAGTATTTT.

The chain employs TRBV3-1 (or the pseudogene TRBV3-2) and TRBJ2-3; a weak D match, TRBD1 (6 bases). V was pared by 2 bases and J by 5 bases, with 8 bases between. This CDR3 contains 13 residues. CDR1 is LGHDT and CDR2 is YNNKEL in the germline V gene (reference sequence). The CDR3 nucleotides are TGTGCCAGCAGCCAAAGGGGGTTAGATACGCAGTATTTT. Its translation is CASSQRGLDTQYF.

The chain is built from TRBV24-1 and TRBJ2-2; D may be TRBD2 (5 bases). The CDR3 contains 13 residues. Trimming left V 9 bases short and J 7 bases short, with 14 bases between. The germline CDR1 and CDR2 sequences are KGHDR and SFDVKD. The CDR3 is CATPPEAGGELFF. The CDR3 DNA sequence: TGTGCCACCCCCCCCGAGGCGGGCGGGGAGCTGTTTTTT.

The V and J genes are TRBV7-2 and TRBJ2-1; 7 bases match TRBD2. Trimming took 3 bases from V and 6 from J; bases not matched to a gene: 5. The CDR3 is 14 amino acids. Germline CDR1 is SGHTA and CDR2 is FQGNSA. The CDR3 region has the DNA TGTGCCAGCAGCTTTAAGAGCGGGGTCAATGAGCAGTTCTTC. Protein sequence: CASSFKSGVNEQFF.

The CDR3 nucleotides are TGTGCCAGCAGTGGTCGGGGCCCTACAGGGATTAGGTCGTCTAACTATGGCTACACCTTC. This codes for CASSGRGPTGIRSSNYGYTF. The genes are TRBV27 and TRBJ1-2; tentative D call: TRBD1 (6 bases). The CDR3 is 20 residues long. V dropped 5 bases and J dropped 0 bases, with 28 bases sitting between them. CDR1 and CDR2 (germline): MNHEY, SMNVEV (reference sequence).

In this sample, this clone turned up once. Here the CDR3 reads CAGGVRGHTGELFF. CDR3 bases: TGTGCGGGCGGGGTACGGGGACACACCGGGGAGCTGTTTTTT. The chain carries TRBV7-2 and TRBJ2-2; possibly TRBD2 for D (6 bases). The CDR3 runs 14 residues. Germline values: CDR1 SGHTA, CDR2 FQGNSA.

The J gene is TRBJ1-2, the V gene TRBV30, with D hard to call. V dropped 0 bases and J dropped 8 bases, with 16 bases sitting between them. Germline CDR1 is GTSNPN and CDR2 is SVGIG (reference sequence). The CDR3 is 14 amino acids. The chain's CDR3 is CAWSVLRVSRGYTF. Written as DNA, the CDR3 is TGTGCCTGGAGTGTACTTCGGGTATCGCGGGGCTACACCTTC.